The T cell receptor beta chain under discussion was sequenced for a study of T cells in Graves' hyperthyroidism and ophthalmopathy. About this clonotype: The junction and the germline gene differ at one end; a read error may be behind it.

CDR1 SGHAT and CDR2 FQNNGV come from the germline V gene. The length of the CDR3 is 15 residues. Amplified regions were TCR beta CDR3 sequences from RNA transcripts. First-round RT-PCR of the TCR CDR3 relied on the HTBI primer set. MiXCR was run by TCRdb on the multiplex PCR reads, yielding one entry per CDR3 protein. The sample has about 710,000 distinct CDR3 sequences; 16% are singletons. The source material was blood. The chain has TRBV11-2 and TRBJ2-5, with 9 bases that match TRBD1. The TCR originated in a man aged 18 to 35 with Graves' hyperthyroidism. As DNA, the CDR3 is TGCGCCAGCAGCTGGGGGGACAGGGACCAAGAGACCCAGTACTTC. This sequence encodes CASSWGDRDQETQYF.